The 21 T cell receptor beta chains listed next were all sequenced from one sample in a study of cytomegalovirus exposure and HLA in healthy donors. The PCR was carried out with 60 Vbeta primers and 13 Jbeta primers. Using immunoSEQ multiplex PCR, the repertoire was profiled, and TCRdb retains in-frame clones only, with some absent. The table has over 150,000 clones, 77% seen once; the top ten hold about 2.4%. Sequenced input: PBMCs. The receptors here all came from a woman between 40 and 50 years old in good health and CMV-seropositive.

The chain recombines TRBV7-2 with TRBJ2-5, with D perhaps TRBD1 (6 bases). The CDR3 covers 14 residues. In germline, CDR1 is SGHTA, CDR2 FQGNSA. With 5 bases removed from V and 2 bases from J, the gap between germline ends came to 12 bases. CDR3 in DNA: TGTGCCAGCAGCCCGACAGGTGTTCAAGAGACCCAGTACTTC. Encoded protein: CASSPTGVQETQYF.

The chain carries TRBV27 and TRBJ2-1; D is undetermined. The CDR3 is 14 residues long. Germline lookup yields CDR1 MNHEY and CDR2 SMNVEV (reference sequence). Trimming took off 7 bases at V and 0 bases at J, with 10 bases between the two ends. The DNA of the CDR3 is TGTGCCAGCACGTCTACGAGCTCCTACAATGAGCAGTTCTTC. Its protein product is CASTSTSSYNEQFF.

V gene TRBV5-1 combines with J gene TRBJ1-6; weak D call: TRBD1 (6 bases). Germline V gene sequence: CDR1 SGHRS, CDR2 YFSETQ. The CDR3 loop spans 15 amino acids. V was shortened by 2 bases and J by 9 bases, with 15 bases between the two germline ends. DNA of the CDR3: TGCGCCAGCAGCTTCTGGACAGATGGGGGTTCACCCCTCCACTTT. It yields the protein CASSFWTDGGSPLHF.

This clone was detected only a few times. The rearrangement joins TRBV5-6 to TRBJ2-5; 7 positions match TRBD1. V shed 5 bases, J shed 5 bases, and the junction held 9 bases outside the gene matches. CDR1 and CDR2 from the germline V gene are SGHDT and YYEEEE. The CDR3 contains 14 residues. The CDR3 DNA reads TGTGCCAGCAGAGGACAGGCCGTTTTGGAGACCCAGTACTTC. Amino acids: CASRGQAVLETQYF.

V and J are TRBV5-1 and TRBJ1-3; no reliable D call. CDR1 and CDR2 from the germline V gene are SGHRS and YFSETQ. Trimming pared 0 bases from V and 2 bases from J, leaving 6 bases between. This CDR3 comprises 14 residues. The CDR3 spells CASSLASAGNTIYF. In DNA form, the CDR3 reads TGCGCCAGCAGCTTGGCCAGCGCTGGAAACACCATATATTTT.

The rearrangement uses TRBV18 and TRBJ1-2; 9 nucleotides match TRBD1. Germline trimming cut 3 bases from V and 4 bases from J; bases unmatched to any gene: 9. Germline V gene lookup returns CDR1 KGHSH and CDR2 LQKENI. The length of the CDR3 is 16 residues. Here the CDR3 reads CASSPNMGQGAYGYTF. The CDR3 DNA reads TGTGCCAGCTCACCGAATATGGGACAGGGAGCCTATGGCTACACCTTC.

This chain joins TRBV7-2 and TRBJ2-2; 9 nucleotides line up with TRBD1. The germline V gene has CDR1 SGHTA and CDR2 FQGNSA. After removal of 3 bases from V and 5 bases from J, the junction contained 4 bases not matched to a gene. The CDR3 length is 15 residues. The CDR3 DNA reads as TGTGCCAGCAGCTTCTGGGACAGGGAGACCGGGGAGCTGTTTTTT. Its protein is CASSFWDRETGELFF.

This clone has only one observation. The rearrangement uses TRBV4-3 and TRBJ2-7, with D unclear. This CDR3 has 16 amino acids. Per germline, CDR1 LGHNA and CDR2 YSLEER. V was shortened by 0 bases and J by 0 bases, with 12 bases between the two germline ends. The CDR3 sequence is CASSQDRRQSSYEQYF. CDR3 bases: TGCGCCAGCAGCCAAGATCGCAGGCAGAGCTCCTACGAGCAGTACTTC.

DNA for the CDR3: TGTGCCAGCATGCCGGGACAACCGAACACCGGGGAGCTGTTTTTT. Encoded protein: CASMPGQPNTGELFF. The chain recombines TRBV2 with TRBJ2-2; a weak D match, TRBD1 (6 bases). V was cut by 7 bases and J by 0 bases, with 12 bases left in between. This CDR3 contains 15 residues. Germline V gene data show CDR1 as SNHLY and CDR2 as FYNNEI.

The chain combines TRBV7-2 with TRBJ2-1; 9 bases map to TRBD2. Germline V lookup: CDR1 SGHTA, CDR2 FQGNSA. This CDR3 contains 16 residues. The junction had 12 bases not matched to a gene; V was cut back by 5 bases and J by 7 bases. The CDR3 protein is CASSPPGLASSNEQFF. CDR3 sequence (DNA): TGTGCCAGCAGCCCTCCGGGACTAGCTTCGTCAAATGAGCAGTTCTTC.

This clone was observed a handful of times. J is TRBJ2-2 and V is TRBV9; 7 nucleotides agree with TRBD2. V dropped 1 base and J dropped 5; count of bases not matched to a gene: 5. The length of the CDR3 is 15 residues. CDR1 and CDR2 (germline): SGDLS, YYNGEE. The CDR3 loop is CASSVLAEGTGELFF. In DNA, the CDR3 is TGTGCCAGCAGCGTACTAGCGGAGGGGACCGGGGAGCTGTTTTTT.

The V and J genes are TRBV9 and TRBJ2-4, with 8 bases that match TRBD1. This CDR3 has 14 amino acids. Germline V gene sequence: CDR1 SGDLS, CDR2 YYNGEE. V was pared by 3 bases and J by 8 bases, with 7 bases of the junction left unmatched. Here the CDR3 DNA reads TGTGCCAGCAGCGCCAGGACAGGGTGGGACATTCAGTACTTC. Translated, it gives CASSARTGWDIQYF.

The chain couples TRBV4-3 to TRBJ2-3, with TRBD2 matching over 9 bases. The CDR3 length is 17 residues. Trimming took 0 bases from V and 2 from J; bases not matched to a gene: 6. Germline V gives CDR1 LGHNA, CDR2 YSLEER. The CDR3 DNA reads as TGCGCCAGCAGCCAAGAAACCCTAGCGGGACCCACAGATACGCAGTATTTT. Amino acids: CASSQETLAGPTDTQYF.

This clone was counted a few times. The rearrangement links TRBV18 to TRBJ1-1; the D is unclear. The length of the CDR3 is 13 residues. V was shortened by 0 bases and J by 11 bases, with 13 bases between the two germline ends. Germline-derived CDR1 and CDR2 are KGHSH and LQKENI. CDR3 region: CASSPPRGDAAFF. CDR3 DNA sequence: TGTGCCAGCTCACCACCTCGAGGAGACGCTGCTTTCTTT. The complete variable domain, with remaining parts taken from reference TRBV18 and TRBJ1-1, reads NAGVMQNPRHLVRRRGQEARLRCSPMKGHSHVYWYRQLPEEGLKFMVYLQKENIIDESGMPKERFSAEFPKEGPSILRIQQVVRGDSAAYFCASSPPRGDAAFFGQGTRLTVV.

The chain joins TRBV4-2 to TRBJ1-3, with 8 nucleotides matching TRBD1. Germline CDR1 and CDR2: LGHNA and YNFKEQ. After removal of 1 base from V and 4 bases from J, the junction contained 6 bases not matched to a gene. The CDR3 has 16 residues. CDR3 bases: TGTGCCAGCAGCCAAGGGACAGGGAGTAACGGAAACACCATATATTTT. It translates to CASSQGTGSNGNTIYF.

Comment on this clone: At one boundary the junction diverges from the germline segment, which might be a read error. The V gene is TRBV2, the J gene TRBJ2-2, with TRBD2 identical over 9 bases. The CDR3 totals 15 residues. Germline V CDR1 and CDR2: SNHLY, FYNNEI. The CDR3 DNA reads TGTGCCAGCAGTAGGACTAGCGATTTCACCGGGAAGCTGTTTTTT. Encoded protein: CASSRTSDFTGKLFF.

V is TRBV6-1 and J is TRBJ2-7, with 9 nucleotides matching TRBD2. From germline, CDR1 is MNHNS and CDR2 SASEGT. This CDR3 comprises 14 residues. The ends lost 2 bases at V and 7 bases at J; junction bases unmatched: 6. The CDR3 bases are TGTGCCAGCAGTGAACTTGGACTAGCGCGGGAGCAGTACTTC. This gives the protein CASSELGLAREQYF.

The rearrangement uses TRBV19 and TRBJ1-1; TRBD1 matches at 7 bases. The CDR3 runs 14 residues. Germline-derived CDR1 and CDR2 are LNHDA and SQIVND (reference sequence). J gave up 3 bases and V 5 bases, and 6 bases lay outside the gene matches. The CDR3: CASSETGRYTEAFF. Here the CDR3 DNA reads TGTGCCAGTAGTGAGACAGGGCGCTACACTGAAGCTTTCTTT.

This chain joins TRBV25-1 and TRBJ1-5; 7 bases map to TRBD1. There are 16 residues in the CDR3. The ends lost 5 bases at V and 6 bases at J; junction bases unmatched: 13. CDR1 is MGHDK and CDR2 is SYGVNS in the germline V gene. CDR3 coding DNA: TGTGCCAGCAGTCCCACAGGGGCTATAGGGACTCAGCCCCAGCATTTT. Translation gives CASSPTGAIGTQPQHF.

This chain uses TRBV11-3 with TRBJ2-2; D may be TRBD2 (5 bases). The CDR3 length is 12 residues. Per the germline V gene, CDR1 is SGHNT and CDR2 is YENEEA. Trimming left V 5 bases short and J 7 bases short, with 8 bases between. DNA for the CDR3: TGTGCCAGCAGCGAAGGAGGCGGGGAGCTGTTTTTT. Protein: CASSEGGGELFF.

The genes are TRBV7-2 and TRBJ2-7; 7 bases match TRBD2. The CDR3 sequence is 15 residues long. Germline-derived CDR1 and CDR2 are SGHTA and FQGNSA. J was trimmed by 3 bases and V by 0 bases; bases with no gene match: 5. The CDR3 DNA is TGTGCCAGCAGCTTAGCGGCGGGGGAAGACTACGAGCAGTACTTC. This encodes CASSLAAGEDYEQYF.